The 20 T cell receptor beta chains given below trace back to one sample, sequenced in a study of T cells after yellow fever vaccination. MiXCR, applied by TCRdb to the 5' RACE reads, yields one record per CDR3 protein. Of 150,000 to 200,000 distinct CDR3 sequences detected, around 10% appear once; the ten largest clones hold 36%. Sequences were derived from CD8+ T cells sorted from PBMCs, sampled 15 days after the yellow fever booster vaccination. Every receptor here comes from a man aged 18 to 29 who received the YFV17D yellow fever vaccine.

V usage is TRBV7-6 and J usage is TRBJ2-1, with 7 bases aligning to TRBD2. V shed 4 bases and J 5 bases; nucleotides not matched to a gene: 8. The CDR3 extends over 15 amino acids. The germline CDR1 and CDR2 sequences are SGHVS and FNYEAQ. DNA for the CDR3: TGTGCCAGCAGCTGGGAGGGTTTAACTGACAATGAGCAGTTCTTC. Its protein product is CASSWEGLTDNEQFF. The full variable domain, its missing parts supplied by reference TRBV7-6 and TRBJ2-1, is GAGVSQSPRYKVTKRGQDVALRCDPISGHVSLYWYRQALGQGPEFLTYFNYEAQQDKSGLPNDRFSAERPEGSISTLTIQRTEQRDSAMYRCASSWEGLTDNEQFFGPGTRLTVL.

The chain carries TRBV6-2 or TRBV6-3 and TRBJ2-1; tentatively, D is TRBD1 or TRBD2 (5 bases each). The CDR3 is 11 amino acids. V lost 6 bases to trimming and J lost 9 bases, with 9 bases between them. Germline assignment: CDR1 MNHEY and CDR2 SVGEGT. DNA of the CDR3: TGTGCCAGCAGATGGGGGAGTGAGCAGTTCTTC. Amino acid sequence: CASRWGSEQFF.

V usage is TRBV2 and J usage is TRBJ2-6; 9 bases are a match to TRBD1. The V gene end was trimmed by 11 bases and the J gene end by 3 bases; junction bases not matched to a gene: 11. Germline loops: CDR1 SNHLY, CDR2 FYNNEI. This CDR3 has 16 residues. The CDR3 loop reads CAVFGTGLYGANVLTF. The DNA of the CDR3 is TGTGCCGTCTTTGGGACAGGGCTTTATGGGGCCAACGTCCTGACTTTC.

The rearrangement uses TRBV6-5 and TRBJ2-5, with D unclear. CDR1 is MNHEY, CDR2 SVGAGI, per germline. The CDR3 is 13 residues long. The V end lost 6 bases, the J end lost 3 bases, and 11 bases lay between the germline ends. In DNA form, the CDR3 reads TGTGCCAGCAGCGCAAACGTAGAAGAGACCCAGTACTTC. Translation gives CASSANVEETQYF.

CDR3 in amino acids: CASNSGDDYEQYF. As DNA, the CDR3 is TGTGCCAGCAACTCAGGGGATGACTACGAGCAGTACTTC. This chain joins TRBV9 and TRBJ2-7, with TRBD1 as a possible D gene (6 bases). Looked up from germline, CDR1 is SGDLS and CDR2 is YYNGEE. V was clipped by 6 bases and J by 3 bases, with 13 bases between them. This CDR3 contains 13 residues.

This clonotype was seen a few times. This chain connects TRBV11-1 to TRBJ2-7, with a tentative D call TRBD2 (6 bases). The CDR3 is 15 amino acids. Between the trimmed V and J ends, which lost 5 bases and 5 bases, there was a span of 19 bases. Germline V lookup: CDR1 SGHAT, CDR2 FQDESV (reference sequence). The CDR3 reads CASSPRDSWADEQYF. CDR3 sequence (DNA): TGTGCCAGCAGCCCGAGGGACTCCTGGGCCGACGAGCAGTACTTC.

This clonotype has more than one count but fewer than ten. The CDR3 loop is CASSADDLHGNTIYF. CDR3 coding DNA: TGTGCCAGCAGCGCGGACGATTTGCACGGAAACACCATATATTTT. The chain links TRBV7-9 to TRBJ1-3; D not resolved. The germline V and J ends were trimmed by 5 bases and 4 bases, with 15 bases remaining between them. The CDR3 loop spans 15 amino acids. Per the germline V gene, CDR1 is SEHNR and CDR2 is FQNEAQ (reference sequence).

This clonotype was seen more than once but under ten times. The V call is TRBV6-2 or TRBV6-3, the J call TRBJ2-1; D gene uncertain. The V gene lost 4 bases and the J gene lost 6 bases, with 16 bases spanning the gap. Looked up from germline, CDR1 is MNHEY and CDR2 is SVGEGT. The CDR3 contains 15 residues. The CDR3 here is CASSSSTISSNEQFF. The CDR3 DNA follows: TGTGCCAGCAGTTCCTCCACAATCTCTAGCAATGAGCAGTTCTTC.

The V call is TRBV4-1, the J call TRBJ2-7; 9 nucleotides agree with TRBD1. From germline, CDR1 is MGHRA and CDR2 YSYEKL. CDR3 length: 16 residues. Unmatched junction bases numbered 7, after V lost 1 base and J lost 3 bases. The CDR3 coding sequence is TGCGCCAGCAGCCAAGTTTGGGGACAGGGACGCTACGAGCAGTACTTC. Translating gives CASSQVWGQGRYEQYF.

The chain combines TRBV27 with TRBJ2-3, with 8 bases aligning to TRBD2. Trimming took 3 bases from V and 6 from J; bases not matched to a gene: 5. The CDR3 has 14 residues. CDR1 and CDR2 (germline): MNHEY, SMNVEV (reference sequence). The CDR3 DNA follows: TGTGCCAGCAGTTTGGCGGGGGGCGGGGATACGCAGTATTTT. This encodes CASSLAGGGDTQYF.

The chain combines TRBV13 with TRBJ2-3, with 8 nucleotides matching TRBD2. This CDR3 region has 17 residues. The junction had 7 bases not matched to a gene; V was cut back by 1 base and J by 1 base. Germline CDR1 and CDR2: PRHDT and FYEKMQ (reference sequence). DNA for the CDR3: TGTGCCAGCAGCTTAGAGGGCTTGCGGGGGGGCACAGATACGCAGTATTTT. Translated: CASSLEGLRGGTDTQYF.

This clonotype was recorded at least ten times. This chain joins TRBV5-1 and TRBJ1-2; D unclear. The CDR3 spans 13 residues. Germline loops: CDR1 SGHRS, CDR2 YFSETQ. The V end was cut by 0 bases, the J end by 2 bases, with 5 bases between. In DNA form, the CDR3 reads TGCGCCAGCAGCTTGGAAGGGAACTATGGCTACACCTTC. This translates into CASSLEGNYGYTF.

V usage is TRBV12-3 or TRBV12-4 and J usage is TRBJ2-7; 7 positions match TRBD2. The CDR3 has 13 residues. V was pared by 6 bases and J by 5 bases, with 7 bases of the junction left unmatched. CDR3 coding DNA: TGTGCCAGCAGCTGGGGGGGTAGTAACGAGCAGTACGTC. Protein sequence: CASSWGGSNEQYV.

The CDR3 region is CASSYSGSYEQYV. The CDR3 nucleotides are TGTGCCAGCAGTTACTCAGGCAGCTACGAGCAGTACGTC. The chain uses TRBV6-2 or TRBV6-3 and TRBJ2-7; no definite D call. Germline V gene sequence: CDR1 MNHEY, CDR2 SVGEGT. V dropped 0 bases and J dropped 3 bases, with 6 bases sitting between them. There are 13 residues in the CDR3.

This clonotype was seen only a few times. The chain recombines TRBV14 with TRBJ2-7; tentative D call: TRBD1 (6 bases). The CDR3 has 15 amino acids. V was clipped by 0 bases and J by 5 bases, with 14 bases between them. The germline CDR1 and CDR2 sequences are SGHDN and FVKESK. This CDR3 reads CASSQEVQGLDEQYF. In DNA, the CDR3 is TGTGCCAGCAGCCAAGAGGTCCAGGGGCTGGACGAGCAGTACTTC.

V usage is TRBV9 and J usage is TRBJ2-1; tentatively, D is TRBD2 (6 bases). The CDR3 sequence is 14 residues long. CDR1 is SGDLS and CDR2 is YYNGEE in the germline V gene. Trimming removed 3 bases at V and 8 bases at J, with 15 bases between. The CDR3 DNA follows: TGTGCCAGCAGCGCCTGGGGGACGGGAGATGAGCAGTTCTTC. Its protein product is CASSAWGTGDEQFF.

V and J are TRBV7-9 and TRBJ1-2, with a weak D call TRBD1 (5 bases). Trimming cost V 5 bases and J 4 bases, with 17 bases left between them. The germline CDR1 and CDR2 sequences are SEHNR and FQNEAQ (reference sequence). The CDR3 runs 15 residues. CDR3 DNA sequence: TGTGCCAGCAGCGCCCGGGACGGAGAACGCTATGGCTACACCTTC. Translating gives CASSARDGERYGYTF.

The chain is built from TRBV6-1 and TRBJ1-1; 9 nucleotides align to TRBD1. The J segment lost 5 bases and the V segment lost 8 bases, leaving 12 bases of the junction unmatched. CDR3 size: 15 residues. CDR1 and CDR2 (germline): MNHNS, SASEGT. In DNA form, the CDR3 reads TGTGCCAGCGTGGAAAGTGACAGGGGGTTGACTGAAGCTTTCTTT. Its translation is CASVESDRGLTEAFF.

This clonotype has more than one count but fewer than ten. This sequence joins TRBV7-2 and TRBJ2-1, with 14 bases matching TRBD2. Trimming removed 1 base from V and 2 bases from J; junction bases left unmatched: 4. CDR1 and CDR2 from the germline V gene are SGHTA and FQGNSA. The CDR3 extends over 18 amino acids. CDR3 sequence reads: CASSLGPTSGGAYNEQFF. The CDR3 region has the DNA TGTGCCAGCAGCTTAGGCCCGACTAGCGGGGGGGCCTACAATGAGCAGTTCTTC.

This clonotype has a handful of counts. The V gene is TRBV12-3 or TRBV12-4, the J gene TRBJ1-5; D unclear. V shed 3 bases and J shed 5 bases, with 14 bases lying between them. This CDR3 is built from 15 residues. The CDR3 loop is CASSFWQHNHQPQHF. The CDR3 nucleotides are TGTGCCAGCAGTTTCTGGCAGCATAATCATCAGCCCCAGCATTTT.